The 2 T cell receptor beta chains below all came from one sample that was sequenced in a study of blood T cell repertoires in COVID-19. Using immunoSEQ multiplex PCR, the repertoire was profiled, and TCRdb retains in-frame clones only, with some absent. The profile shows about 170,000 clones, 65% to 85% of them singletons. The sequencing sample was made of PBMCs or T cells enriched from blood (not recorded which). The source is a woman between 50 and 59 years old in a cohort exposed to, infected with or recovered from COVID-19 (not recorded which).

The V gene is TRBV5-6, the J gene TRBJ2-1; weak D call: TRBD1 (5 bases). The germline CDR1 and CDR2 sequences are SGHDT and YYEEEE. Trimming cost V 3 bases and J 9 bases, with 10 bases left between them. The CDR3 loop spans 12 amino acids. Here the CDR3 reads CASSSRVGEQFF. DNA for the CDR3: TGTGCCAGCAGCTCCAGGGTGGGTGAGCAGTTCTTC.

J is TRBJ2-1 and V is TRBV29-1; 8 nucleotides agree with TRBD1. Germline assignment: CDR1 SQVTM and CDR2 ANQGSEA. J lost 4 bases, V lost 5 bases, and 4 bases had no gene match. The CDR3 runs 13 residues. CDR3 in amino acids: CSVQDRVYNEQFF. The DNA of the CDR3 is TGCAGCGTTCAGGACAGGGTTTACAATGAGCAGTTCTTC.